These 22 T cell receptor beta chains share one sample of origin, sequenced in a study of blood T cell repertoires in COVID-19 (TCRdb year 2020). Libraries were built with the immunoSEQ multiplex PCR assay. TCRdb holds this immuneACCESS table with in-frame rearrangements only. Some clones are missing; in checked studies, unresolved V genes explain under half, and the rest has no known cause. The sample yields about 210,000 clones; around four fifths were counted once. The ten largest clones take up around 8.7% of the sample. Sequenced material: peripheral blood. The origin of the receptors is a woman in her 50s with acute or convalescent COVID-19.

V gene TRBV7-2 combines with J gene TRBJ2-3; D not resolved. The germline V gene encodes CDR1 SGHTA and CDR2 FQGNSA. The V gene lost 5 bases and the J gene lost 13 bases, with 13 bases spanning the gap. The CDR3 is 11 amino acids. CDR3 nucleotides: TGTGCCAGCAGCGCTTCCGACACGGAGTATTTT. Residues: CASSASDTEYF.

This sequence joins TRBV3-1 (or the pseudogene TRBV3-2) and TRBJ1-2; 9 positions match TRBD1. The CDR3 has 13 residues. The germline gives CDR1 LGHDT, CDR2 YNNKEL (reference sequence). Trimming cost V 4 bases and J 7 bases; bases outside gene matches: 4. The CDR3 sequence is CASSPGTGSGYTF. The CDR3 bases are TGTGCCAGCAGCCCCGGGACAGGGTCTGGCTACACCTTC.

The chain carries TRBV5-1 and TRBJ1-6; D uncertain. The germline CDR1 and CDR2 sequences are SGHRS and YFSETQ. Trimming left V 0 bases short and J 7 bases short, with 23 bases between. CDR3 length: 19 amino acids. CDR3 DNA sequence: TGCGCCAGCAGCTTGGAGGTTCTGGGGTGGGGAACGGGAAATTCACCCCTCCACTTT. Its translation is CASSLEVLGWGTGNSPLHF.

The rearrangement joins TRBV7-9 to TRBJ1-6; TRBD1 might be the D (5 bases). The V and J ends lost 5 bases and 5 bases respectively, with 16 bases between them. This CDR3 contains 16 residues. Germline lookup yields CDR1 SEHNR and CDR2 FQNEAQ (reference sequence). CDR3 nucleotides: TGTGCCAGCAGCCATGCAGGGCCTTTAGATAATTCACCCCTCCACTTT. Translation gives CASSHAGPLDNSPLHF.

Here the CDR3 DNA reads TGTGCCAGCAGTGTGACAGGGGGCAATCAGCCCCAGCATTTT. Its translation is CASSVTGGNQPQHF. The chain has TRBV6-6 and TRBJ1-5; 8 positions agree with TRBD1. J gave up 2 bases and V 5 bases, and 2 bases lay outside the gene matches. The CDR3 runs to 14 residues. Germline V gene data show CDR1 as MNHNY and CDR2 as SVGAGI (reference sequence).

The CDR3 is CAISEGTGWEKLFF. The CDR3 region has the DNA TGTGCCATCAGTGAGGGGACTGGATGGGAAAAACTGTTTTTT. The chain uses TRBV10-3 and TRBJ1-4; maybe TRBD1 (5 bases). V lost 2 bases and J lost 8, with 12 bases in between. Germline-derived CDR1 and CDR2 are ENHRY and SYGVKD. This CDR3 contains 14 residues.

V and J are TRBV3-1 (or the pseudogene TRBV3-2) and TRBJ2-7, with D perhaps TRBD1 (6 bases). The germline CDR1 and CDR2 sequences are LGHDT and YNNKEL (reference sequence). The CDR3 extends over 18 amino acids. Trimming removed 3 bases from V and 0 bases from J, with 21 bases in between. The CDR3 nucleotides read TGTGCCAGCAGCCACGGACAGATAACCCAAATGAGCTCCTACGAGCAGTACTTC. The encoded protein is CASSHGQITQMSSYEQYF.

The rearrangement joins TRBV2 to TRBJ2-7, with D possibly TRBD1 on 6 matching bases. CDR3 length equals 15 residues. V was clipped by 6 bases and J by 0 bases, with 15 bases between them. Germline-derived CDR1 and CDR2 are SNHLY and FYNNEI. The CDR3 DNA sequence: TGTGCCAGCAGGCCAACAGGGTCTCTCTCCTACGAGCAGTACTTC. Amino acids: CASRPTGSLSYEQYF.

The V call is TRBV18, the J call TRBJ2-1; the match to TRBD2 covers 7 bases. J gave up 7 bases and V 1 base, and 10 bases lay outside the gene matches. Looked up from germline, CDR1 is KGHSH and CDR2 is LQKENI. The CDR3 has 16 residues. The CDR3 region has the DNA TGTGCCAGCTCACCACTTCAGGTGGGAGGGCCGAATGAGCAGTTCTTC. Translation: CASSPLQVGGPNEQFF.

J is TRBJ2-3 and V is TRBV24-1; 9 bases align to TRBD1. Germline V CDR1 and CDR2: KGHDR, SFDVKD. The CDR3 extends over 14 amino acids. V lost 9 bases, J lost 1 base, and 4 bases stayed unmatched. DNA of the CDR3: TGTGCCACCGAGGGGACAGGGCGCACAGATACGCAGTATTTT. Its protein is CATEGTGRTDTQYF.

The chain is built from TRBV9 and TRBJ2-7; a possible D gene is TRBD2 (7 bases). The CDR3 length is 16 residues. V was pared by 0 bases and J by 5 bases, with 18 bases between. In germline, CDR1 is SGDLS, CDR2 YYNGEE. Written as DNA, the CDR3 is TGTGCCAGCAGCGTAGGAGGGGGAGGGCCCTCTGACGAGCAGTACTTC. Translated, it gives CASSVGGGGPSDEQYF.

The chain has TRBV6-6 and TRBJ2-7, with TRBD1 matching 8 bases. This CDR3 spans 16 amino acids. After removal of 0 bases from V and 1 base from J, the junction contained 5 bases not matched to a gene. Germline V gene lookup returns CDR1 MNHNY and CDR2 SVGAGI (reference sequence). Here the CDR3 DNA reads TGTGCCAGCAGTTACTCCGACAGGGGACCTTCCTACGAGCAGTACTTC. Amino acid sequence: CASSYSDRGPSYEQYF.

This clone was recorded only once. This chain uses TRBV29-1 with TRBJ2-7, with no clear D. The germline gives CDR1 SQVTM, CDR2 ANQGSEA. The CDR3 contains 13 residues. Trimming took off 4 bases at V and 1 base at J, with 11 bases between the two ends. This CDR3 is CSVGPGSSYEQYF. For the CDR3, the DNA is TGCAGCGTTGGGCCCGGGTCTTCCTACGAGCAGTACTTC.

The V and J genes are TRBV7-9 and TRBJ2-3, with D tentatively TRBD1 (6 bases). Germline CDR1 is SEHNR and CDR2 is FQNEAQ (reference sequence). Trimming stripped 10 bases from V and 10 bases from J, with 24 bases between. The CDR3 loop spans 14 amino acids. In nucleotides, the CDR3 is TGTGCCACCCCCTCAGGGGAGCGTGGCCAACCGCAGTATTTT. It is translated as CATPSGERGQPQYF.

This chain links TRBV5-1 with TRBJ1-3; D is perhaps TRBD1 (6 bases). Deletions cut 0 bases from V and 2 bases from J, with 12 bases between. Germline CDR1 and CDR2: SGHRS and YFSETQ. The CDR3 has 16 amino acids. In nucleotides, the CDR3 is TGCGCCAGCAGCTTGGACGGACAGCGTACTGGAAACACCATATATTTT. As protein: CASSLDGQRTGNTIYF. Variable domain in full (rest from reference TRBV5-1 and TRBJ1-3): KAGVTQTPRYLIKTRGQQVTLSCSPISGHRSVSWYQQTPGQGLQFLFEYFSETQRNKGNFPGRFSGRQFSNSRSEMNVSTLELGDSALYLCASSLDGQRTGNTIYFGEGSWLTVV.

V is TRBV2 and J is TRBJ2-5, with 7 bases lining up with TRBD2. CDR3 size: 14 residues. Germline values: CDR1 SNHLY, CDR2 FYNNEI. The J segment lost 5 bases and the V segment lost 3 bases, leaving 6 bases of the junction unmatched. CDR3 in amino acids: CASSERLATETQYF. CDR3 nucleotide sequence: TGTGCCAGCAGTGAGAGACTAGCCACCGAGACCCAGTACTTC. Together with reference TRBV2 and TRBJ2-5, the CDR3 gives the full variable domain: EPEVTQTPSHQVTQMGQEVILRCVPISNHLYFYWYRQILGQKVEFLVSFYNNEISEKSEIFDDQFSVERPDGSNFTLKIRSTKLEDSAMYFCASSERLATETQYFGPGTRLLVL.

This clone was detected once. V gene TRBV19 combines with J gene TRBJ2-1, with 12 bases aligning to TRBD2. V dropped 1 base and J dropped 8; count of bases not matched to a gene: 3. The CDR3 spans 15 residues. Germline V lookup: CDR1 LNHDA, CDR2 SQIVND (reference sequence). In nucleotides, the CDR3 is TGTGCCAGTAGTATAGCTAGCGGGAGGGACGATGAGCAGTTCTTC. It encodes CASSIASGRDDEQFF.

This sequence joins TRBV28 and TRBJ2-3; TRBD2 agrees at 7 bases. The CDR3 extends over 16 amino acids. The V segment lost 4 bases and the J segment 6 bases; nucleotides outside the gene matches: 13. The V gene's germline CDR1 is MDHEN and CDR2 SYDVKM. CDR3 DNA: TGTGCCAGCAGTTCCCCACGGACTAGGCCAATGGATACGCAGTATTTT. It yields the protein CASSSPRTRPMDTQYF.

The genes are TRBV24-1 and TRBJ2-2; 11 bases line up with TRBD1. There are 17 residues in the CDR3. J gave up 3 bases and V 7 bases, and 9 bases lay outside the gene matches. The germline V gene has CDR1 KGHDR and CDR2 SFDVKD. The CDR3 sequence: CATRPGQGATHTGELFF. The CDR3 DNA sequence: TGTGCCACCAGACCAGGACAGGGGGCAACGCACACCGGGGAGCTGTTTTTT.

This clone has only a few counts. V usage is TRBV5-1 and J usage is TRBJ2-3, with 8 nucleotides matching TRBD1. This CDR3 has 14 residues. CDR1 and CDR2 (germline): SGHRS, YFSETQ. After removal of 4 bases from V and 1 base from J, the junction contained 2 bases not matched to a gene. CDR3 sequence reads: CASSTGQGTDTQYF. CDR3 nucleotide sequence: TGCGCCAGCAGCACGGGACAGGGCACAGATACGCAGTATTTT.

The V and J genes are TRBV28 and TRBJ1-1, with a tentative D call TRBD1 (6 bases). Trimming cost V 3 bases and J 1 base, with 12 bases left between them. This CDR3 spans 15 amino acids. The germline V gene has CDR1 MDHEN and CDR2 SYDVKM. CDR3 loop: CASSFHQGPNTEAFF. In DNA, the CDR3 is TGTGCCAGCAGTTTCCACCAGGGGCCGAACACTGAAGCTTTCTTT. Full variable domain (remainder filled in from reference TRBV28 and TRBJ1-1): DVKVTQSSRYLVKRTGEKVFLECVQDMDHENMFWYRQDPGLGLRLIYFSYDVKMKEKGDIPEGYSVSREKKERFSLILESASTNQTSMYLCASSFHQGPNTEAFFGQGTRLTVV.

The chain carries TRBV10-3 and TRBJ2-1, with TRBD2 identical over 16 bases. The CDR3 extends over 19 amino acids. The germline V gene encodes CDR1 ENHRY and CDR2 SYGVKD. With V trimmed by 3 bases and J by 4 bases, 9 bases remained unmatched. The CDR3 bases are TGTGCCATCAGTGACCTGGGACTAGCGGGAGGGTTAGGATACAATGAGCAGTTCTTC. Its protein is CAISDLGLAGGLGYNEQFF.